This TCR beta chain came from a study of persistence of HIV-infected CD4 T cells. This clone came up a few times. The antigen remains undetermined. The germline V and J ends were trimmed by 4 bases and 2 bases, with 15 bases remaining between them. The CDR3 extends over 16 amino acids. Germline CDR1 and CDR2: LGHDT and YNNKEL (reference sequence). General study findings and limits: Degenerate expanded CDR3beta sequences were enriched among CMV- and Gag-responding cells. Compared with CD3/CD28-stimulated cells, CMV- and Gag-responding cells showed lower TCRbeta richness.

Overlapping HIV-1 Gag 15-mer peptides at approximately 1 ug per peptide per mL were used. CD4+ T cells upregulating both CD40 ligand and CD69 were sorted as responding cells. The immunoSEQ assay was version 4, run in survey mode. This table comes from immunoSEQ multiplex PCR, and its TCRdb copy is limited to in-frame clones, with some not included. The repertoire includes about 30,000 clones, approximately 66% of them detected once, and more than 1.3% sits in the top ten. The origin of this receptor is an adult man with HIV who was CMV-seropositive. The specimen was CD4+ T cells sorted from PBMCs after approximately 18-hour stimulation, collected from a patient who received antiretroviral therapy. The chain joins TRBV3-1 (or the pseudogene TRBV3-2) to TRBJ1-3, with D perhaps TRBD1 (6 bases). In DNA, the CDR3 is TGTGCCAGCAGCCGTTTGGAGGGGGGGGCTGGAAACACCATATATTTT. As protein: CASSRLEGGAGNTIYF.